Below, 10 T cell receptor beta chains from the same sample are listed, as sequenced in a study of blood T cells in healthy people across ages. A second 7 to 11 cycle PCR used barcoded and J-beta primers. TCRdb re-called the 5' RACE reads through MiXCR, storing one row per CDR3 protein. The sample lists just over 800,000 distinct CDR3 sequences; roughly 60% were seen once. What was sequenced was blood. The receptors stem from a man between 25 and 39 years old in good health.

This clonotype showed up just a few times. The chain carries TRBV7-2 and TRBJ2-5; possibly TRBD2 for D (6 bases). The CDR3 runs 14 residues. V shed 5 bases and J shed 4 bases, with 14 bases lying between them. Germline CDR1 reads SGHTA; CDR2 reads FQGNSA. The CDR3 protein is CASSPGGWRETQYF. The CDR3 coding sequence is TGTGCCAGCAGCCCCGGGGGATGGAGAGAGACCCAGTACTTC.

This clonotype was found once. This chain connects TRBV28 to TRBJ2-3; weak D call: TRBD2 (5 bases). V lost 4 bases, J lost 5 bases, and 19 bases lay in between. Germline V gene lookup returns CDR1 MDHEN and CDR2 SYDVKM. The CDR3 length is 16 residues. Here the CDR3 reads CASSSPQRIGGDTQYF. The CDR3 DNA is TGTGCCAGCAGTTCCCCACAACGTATTGGAGGAGATACGCAGTATTTT.

On this clonotype: A much larger clone is a single base away; this may be a read error. The rearrangement joins TRBV7-3 to TRBJ2-3; D possibly uses TRBD1 or TRBD2 (5 bases each). CDR3 size: 12 residues. With 6 bases removed from V and 5 bases from J, the gap between germline ends came to 9 bases. In germline, CDR1 is SGHTA, CDR2 FQGTGA. The CDR3 protein is CASRGERDTQYF. CDR3 in DNA: TGTGCCAGCAGGGGGGAAAGAGATACGCAGTATTTT.

The chain couples TRBV27 to TRBJ1-2, with D perhaps TRBD1 (6 bases). CDR3 size: 14 residues. Germline loops: CDR1 MNHEY, CDR2 SMNVEV (reference sequence). V was pared by 5 bases and J by 5 bases, with 15 bases between. CDR3 sequence (DNA): TGTGCCAGCAGTGGTACCGGGACATCTTATGGCTACACCTTC. It specifies CASSGTGTSYGYTF.

This clonotype was recorded a few times. This rearrangement joins TRBV12-3 or TRBV12-4 to TRBJ2-3, with 10 bases fitting TRBD2. J lost 6 bases, V lost 5 bases, and 8 bases had no gene match. CDR3 length: 15 amino acids. CDR3 amino acids: CASSPGLAGVDTQYF. The CDR3, as DNA: TGTGCCAGCAGTCCAGGGCTAGCGGGGGTGGATACGCAGTATTTT.

The chain is built from TRBV20-1 and TRBJ1-1; TRBD1 is a possible D gene (5 bases). Germline V gene sequence: CDR1 DFQATT, CDR2 SNEGSKA (reference sequence). CDR3 size: 12 residues. Trimming removed 5 bases at V and 4 bases at J, with 11 bases between. In DNA form, the CDR3 reads TGCAGTGCTTCACCAGGGATCACTGAAGCTTTCTTT. Encoded protein: CSASPGITEAFF.

This clonotype was seen a handful of times. The V gene is TRBV12-3 or TRBV12-4, the J gene TRBJ2-5; perhaps TRBD2 as D (7 bases). This CDR3 region has 16 residues. Between the trimmed V and J ends, which lost 5 bases and 3 bases, there was a span of 19 bases. CDR3 sequence reads: CASSPLRGGLEETQYF. CDR3 coding DNA: TGTGCCAGCAGTCCTTTAAGGGGGGGCCTTGAAGAGACCCAGTACTTC.

Only a few counts were recorded for this clonotype. J is TRBJ2-7 and V is TRBV27; no clear D gene. The length of the CDR3 is 12 residues. V lost 4 bases to trimming and J lost 1 base, with 5 bases between them. The germline gives CDR1 MNHEY, CDR2 SMNVEV (reference sequence). The CDR3: CASSSASYEQYF. For the CDR3, the DNA is TGTGCCAGCAGTTCCGCGTCCTACGAGCAGTACTTC.

The rearrangement links TRBV7-2 to TRBJ2-2; no clear D. V gave up 5 bases and J gave up 1 base, with 14 bases separating them. Germline V CDR1 and CDR2: SGHTA, FQGNSA. The CDR3 has 16 residues. This CDR3 is CASSPRAFGNTGELFF. DNA for the CDR3: TGTGCCAGCAGCCCCCGGGCCTTCGGGAACACCGGGGAGCTGTTTTTT. Drawing the rest from reference TRBV7-2 and TRBJ2-2, the complete variable domain is GAGVSQSPSNKVTEKGKDVELRCDPISGHTALYWYRQSLGQGLEFLIYFQGNSAPDKSGLPSDRFSAERTGGSVSTLTIQRTQQEDSAVYLCASSPRAFGNTGELFFGEGSRLTVL.

The chain couples TRBV9 to TRBJ1-1, with D unclear. The V gene lost 6 bases and the J gene lost 3 bases, with 15 bases spanning the gap. Germline V CDR1 and CDR2: SGDLS, YYNGEE. The CDR3 is 14 amino acids. CDR3 bases: TGTGCCAGCACCCGTTGGACGGATTACACTGAAGCTTTCTTT. It translates to CASTRWTDYTEAFF.